What follows describes a single T cell receptor (beta chain). Noted time point: newly diagnosed GD, antithyroid drugs for less than 3 months. Scientists built the TCR library using RNA that was extracted from PBMCs. Building the TCR beta libraries relied on iRepertoire HTBI primers, and CDR3 regions underwent Arm-PCR. TCRdb reprocessed the multiplex PCR reads via MiXCR and lists one record per CDR3 protein. This table holds approximately 470,000 distinct CDR3 sequences, around 15% found once. The data derive from a study of regulatory T cells in long-lasting Graves disease. This CDR3 contains 14 residues. J gave up 6 bases and V 7 bases, and 8 bases lay outside the gene matches. The V gene's germline CDR1 is MDHEN and CDR2 SYDVKM. The same data also went into a second study, on T cells in Graves' hyperthyroidism and ophthalmopathy.

This receptor was obtained from a man aged 35 to 55 with Graves disease. The specimen was peripheral blood mononuclear cells (PBMCs), collected at new diagnosis, from a patient treated with antithyroid drugs. This chain links TRBV28 with TRBJ2-2, with 7 bases identical to TRBD1. Here the CDR3 reads CASIGTASPGELFF. The CDR3 DNA reads as TGTGCCAGCATTGGGACAGCTTCCCCCGGGGAGCTGTTTTTT.